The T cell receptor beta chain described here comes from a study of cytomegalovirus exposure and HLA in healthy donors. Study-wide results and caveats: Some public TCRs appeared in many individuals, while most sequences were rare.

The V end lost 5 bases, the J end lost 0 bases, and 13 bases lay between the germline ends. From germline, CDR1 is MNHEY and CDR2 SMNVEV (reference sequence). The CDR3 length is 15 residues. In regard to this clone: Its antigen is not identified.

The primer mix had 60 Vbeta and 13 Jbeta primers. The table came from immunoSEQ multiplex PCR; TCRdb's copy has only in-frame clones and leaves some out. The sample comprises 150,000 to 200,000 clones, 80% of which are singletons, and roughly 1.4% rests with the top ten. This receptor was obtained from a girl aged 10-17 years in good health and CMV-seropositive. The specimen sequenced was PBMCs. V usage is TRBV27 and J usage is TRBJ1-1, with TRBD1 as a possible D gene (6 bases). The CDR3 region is CASSPRQDMNTEAFF. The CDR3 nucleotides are TGTGCCAGCAGTCCGAGACAGGACATGAACACTGAAGCTTTCTTT.